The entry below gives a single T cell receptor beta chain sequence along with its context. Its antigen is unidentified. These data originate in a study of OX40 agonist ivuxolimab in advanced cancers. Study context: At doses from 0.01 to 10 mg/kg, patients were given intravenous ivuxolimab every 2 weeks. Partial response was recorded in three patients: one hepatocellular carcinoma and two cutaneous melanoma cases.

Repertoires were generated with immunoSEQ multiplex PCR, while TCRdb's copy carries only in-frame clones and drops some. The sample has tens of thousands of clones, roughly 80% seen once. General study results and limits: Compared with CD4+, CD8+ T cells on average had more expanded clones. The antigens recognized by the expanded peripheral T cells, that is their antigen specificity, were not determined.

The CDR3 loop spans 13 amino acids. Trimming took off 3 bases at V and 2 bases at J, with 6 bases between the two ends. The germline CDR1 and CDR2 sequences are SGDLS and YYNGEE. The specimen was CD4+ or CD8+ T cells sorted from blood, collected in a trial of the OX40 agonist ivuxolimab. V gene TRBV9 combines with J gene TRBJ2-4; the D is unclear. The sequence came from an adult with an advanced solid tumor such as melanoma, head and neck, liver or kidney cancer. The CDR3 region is CASSASTKNIQYF. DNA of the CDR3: TGTGCCAGCAGCGCCTCGACCAAAAACATTCAGTACTTC.